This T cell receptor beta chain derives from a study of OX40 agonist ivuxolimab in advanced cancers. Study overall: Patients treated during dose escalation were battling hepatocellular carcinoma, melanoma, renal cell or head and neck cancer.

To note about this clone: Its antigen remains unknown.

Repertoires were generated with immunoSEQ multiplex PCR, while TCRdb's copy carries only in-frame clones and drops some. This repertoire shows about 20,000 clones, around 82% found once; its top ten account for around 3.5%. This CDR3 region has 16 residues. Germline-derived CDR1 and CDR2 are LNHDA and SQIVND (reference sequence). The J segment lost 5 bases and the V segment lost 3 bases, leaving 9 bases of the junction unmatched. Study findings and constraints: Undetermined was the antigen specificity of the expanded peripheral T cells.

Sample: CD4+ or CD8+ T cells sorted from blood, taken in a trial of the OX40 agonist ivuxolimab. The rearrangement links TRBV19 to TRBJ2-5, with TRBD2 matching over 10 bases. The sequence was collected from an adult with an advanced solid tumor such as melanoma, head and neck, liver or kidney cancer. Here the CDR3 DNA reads TGTGCCAGTAGTATGAAAGCGGGAGGGCCATTGGAGACCCAGTACTTC. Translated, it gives CASSMKAGGPLETQYF.